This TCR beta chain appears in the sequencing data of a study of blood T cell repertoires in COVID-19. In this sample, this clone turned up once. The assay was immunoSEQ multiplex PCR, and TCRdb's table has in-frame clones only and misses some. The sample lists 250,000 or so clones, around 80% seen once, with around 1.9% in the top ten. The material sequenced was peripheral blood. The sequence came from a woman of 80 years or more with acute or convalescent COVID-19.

The CDR3 DNA reads as TGTGCCAGCAGTCTCACGGGACAATTCGGTGGATATCAGCCCCAGCATTTT. This codes for CASSLTGQFGGYQPQHF. The chain combines TRBV27 with TRBJ1-5, with D possibly matching TRBD1 (6 bases). The CDR3 loop spans 17 amino acids. V was shortened by 5 bases and J by 5 bases, with 22 bases between the two germline ends. CDR1 is MNHEY, CDR2 SMNVEV, per germline (reference sequence).